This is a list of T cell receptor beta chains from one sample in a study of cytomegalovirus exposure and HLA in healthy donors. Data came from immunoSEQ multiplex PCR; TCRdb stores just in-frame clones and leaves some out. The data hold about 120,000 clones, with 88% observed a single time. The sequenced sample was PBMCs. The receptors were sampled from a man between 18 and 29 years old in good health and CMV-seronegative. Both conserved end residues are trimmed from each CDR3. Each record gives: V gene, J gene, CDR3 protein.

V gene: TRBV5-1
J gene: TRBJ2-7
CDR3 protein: ASTRFERPYEQY

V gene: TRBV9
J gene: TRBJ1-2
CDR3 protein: ASSVDPDPYGYT

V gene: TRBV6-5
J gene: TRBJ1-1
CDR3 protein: ASSQGALNTEAF

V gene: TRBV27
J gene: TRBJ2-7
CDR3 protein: ASSFTRLARNEQY

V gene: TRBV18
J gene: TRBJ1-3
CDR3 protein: ASSQQVSGNTIY

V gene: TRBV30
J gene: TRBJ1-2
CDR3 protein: AWMTPSLANYGYT

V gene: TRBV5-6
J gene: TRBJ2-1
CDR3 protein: ASSNVQGPYNNEQF

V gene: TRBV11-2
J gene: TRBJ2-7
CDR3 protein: ASSLLTGDAYEQY

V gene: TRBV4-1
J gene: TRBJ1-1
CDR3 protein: ASSQDVYGDTEAF

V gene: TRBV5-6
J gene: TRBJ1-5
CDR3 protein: ASSLTVYQPQH

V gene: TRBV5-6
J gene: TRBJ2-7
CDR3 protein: ASSWTSGSSYEQY

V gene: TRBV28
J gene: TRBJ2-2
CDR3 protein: ASSMFNGELF

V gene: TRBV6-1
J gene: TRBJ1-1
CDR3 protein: ASSDSGVNTEAF

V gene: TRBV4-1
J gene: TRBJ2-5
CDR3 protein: ASSQVQGARETQY

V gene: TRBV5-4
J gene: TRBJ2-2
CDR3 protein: ASSLAGDAGELF

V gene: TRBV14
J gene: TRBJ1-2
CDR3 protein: ASSHGTVDGYT

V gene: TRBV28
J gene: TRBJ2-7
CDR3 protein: ASSFGTGEYDEQY

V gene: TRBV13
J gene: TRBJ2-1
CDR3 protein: ASSLGLAGGQGSYNEQF

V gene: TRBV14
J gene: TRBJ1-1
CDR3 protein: ASSQSQGRTEAF

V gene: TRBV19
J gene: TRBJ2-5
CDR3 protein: ASKWTVPKTIQETQY

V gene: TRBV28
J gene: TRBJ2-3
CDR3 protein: ASRRGQGFTDTQY

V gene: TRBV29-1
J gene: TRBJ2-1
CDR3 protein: SVNSYNEQF

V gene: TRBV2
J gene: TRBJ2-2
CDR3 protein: ASRERGENTGELF

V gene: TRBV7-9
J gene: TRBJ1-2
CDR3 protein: ASSRDRAAYGYT

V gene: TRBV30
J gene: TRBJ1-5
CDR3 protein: AWSVGANQPQH

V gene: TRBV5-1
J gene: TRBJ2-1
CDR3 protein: ASSFSGVNNEQF

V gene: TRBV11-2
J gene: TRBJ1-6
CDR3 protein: ASSYESRSSPLH

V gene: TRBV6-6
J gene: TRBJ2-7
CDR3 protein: ASSYSGTGGVDEQY

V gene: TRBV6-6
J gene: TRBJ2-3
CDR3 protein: ASRRQGEADTQY

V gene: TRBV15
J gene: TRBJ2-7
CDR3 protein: ATSRELAGGPPYEQY

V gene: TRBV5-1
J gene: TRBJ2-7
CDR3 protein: ASSSAGAGGLVEQY

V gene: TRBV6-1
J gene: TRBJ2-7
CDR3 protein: ASSGSGATYEQY

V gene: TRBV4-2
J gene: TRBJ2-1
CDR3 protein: ASSQEVLAGVNEQF

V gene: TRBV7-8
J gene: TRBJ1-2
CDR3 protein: ASSRRQGNYGYT

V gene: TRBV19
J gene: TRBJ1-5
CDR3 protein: ASSNTGGGFEPQH

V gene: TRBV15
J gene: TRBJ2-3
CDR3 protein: ATSRAQRENTDTQY

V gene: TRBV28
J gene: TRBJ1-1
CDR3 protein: ASEWGLMNTEAF

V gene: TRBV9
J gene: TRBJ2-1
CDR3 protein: ASNGGVFLNEQF

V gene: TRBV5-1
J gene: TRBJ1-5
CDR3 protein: ASRLDTNQPQH

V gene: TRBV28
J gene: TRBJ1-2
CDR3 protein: ASRPGQANYGYT

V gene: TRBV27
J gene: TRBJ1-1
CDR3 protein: ASGPTGRTEAF

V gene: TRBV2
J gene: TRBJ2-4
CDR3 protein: ASSSGGITDIQY

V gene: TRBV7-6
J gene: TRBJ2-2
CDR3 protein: ASSERTSAPGELF

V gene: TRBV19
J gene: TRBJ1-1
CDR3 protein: ASSIGTGAQSVLAEAF

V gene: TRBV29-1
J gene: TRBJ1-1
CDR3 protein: SVRTGGNTEAF

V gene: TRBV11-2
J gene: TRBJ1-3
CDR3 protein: ASSHRGSGNTIY

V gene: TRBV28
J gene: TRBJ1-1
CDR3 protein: ASSFLLNTEAF

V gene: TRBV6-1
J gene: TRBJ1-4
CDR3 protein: ASYRRDSPNEKLF

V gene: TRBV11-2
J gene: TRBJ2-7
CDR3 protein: ASSPPERELTREQY

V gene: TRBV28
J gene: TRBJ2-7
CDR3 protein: ASSSGQPTGYEQY

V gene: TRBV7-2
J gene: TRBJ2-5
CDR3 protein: ASSFQTSASGETQY

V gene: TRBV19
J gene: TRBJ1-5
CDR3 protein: ASTRGQLNQPQH

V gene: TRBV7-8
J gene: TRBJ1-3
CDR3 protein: ASSSDRGVGNTIY